What follows are 24 T cell receptor beta chains derived from one specimen sequenced in a study of T cells in Graves' hyperthyroidism and ophthalmopathy. TCR beta CDR3 sequences were amplified from RNA transcripts. A first-round RT-PCR of the TCR CDR3 used the HTBI primer set. Each CDR3 protein gets one entry after TCRdb re-called the multiplex PCR reads with MiXCR. The data show about 520,000 distinct CDR3 sequences, approximately 25% seen once. The sequenced sample was blood. The receptors come from a woman aged 25 to 39 with Graves' ophthalmopathy.

This clonotype was counted only a few times. Written as DNA, the CDR3 is TGCGCCAGCAGCTTGTCGGGGAATAGGGGCCAGCCCCAGCATTTT. This sequence encodes CASSLSGNRGQPQHF. This chain uses TRBV5-1 with TRBJ1-5; the D gene is possibly TRBD1 (5 bases). Germline values: CDR1 SGHRS, CDR2 YFSETQ. The V end lost 1 base, the J end lost 7 bases, and 15 bases lay between the germline ends. The CDR3 totals 15 residues.

This chain links TRBV12-3 or TRBV12-4 with TRBJ2-5, with TRBD2 matching 9 bases. This CDR3 spans 15 amino acids. V gave up 7 bases and J gave up 5 bases; unmatched junction bases: 11. CDR3 in DNA: TGTGCCAGCATAGGAGGCGTAGCGGGAGTTGAGACCCAGTACTTC. Translating gives CASIGGVAGVETQYF.

A remark on this clonotype: A much larger clone lies one base from this, so it may be a read error. V usage is TRBV30 and J usage is TRBJ2-2; maybe TRBD2 (7 bases). The CDR3 contains 15 residues. The V and J ends lost 6 bases and 6 bases respectively, with 20 bases between them. CDR1 is GTSNPN, CDR2 SVGIG, per germline (reference sequence). The CDR3 sequence: CACMVVGGQAGELFF. The CDR3, as DNA: TGTGCCTGTATGGTTGTGGGGGGGCAGGCCGGGGAGCTGTTTTTT. Filled out from reference TRBV30 and TRBJ2-2, the complete variable domain reads SQTIHQWPATLVQPVGSPLSLECTVEGTSNPNLYWYRQAAGRGLQLLFYSVGIGQISSEVPQNLSASRPQDRQFILSSKKLLLSDSGFYLCACMVVGGQAGELFFGEGSRLTVL.

Many counts were recorded for this clonotype. The gene calls are TRBV7-2 and TRBJ1-5; tentatively, D is TRBD1 (6 bases). CDR1 SGHTA and CDR2 FQGNSA come from the germline V gene. The V gene lost 2 bases and the J gene lost 5 bases, with 13 bases spanning the gap. The CDR3 has 15 residues. The CDR3 here is CASSLNAGADQPQHF. The CDR3 DNA is TGTGCCAGCAGCTTAAATGCGGGGGCCGATCAGCCCCAGCATTTT.

This clonotype was seen repeatedly, ten times or more. This chain uses TRBV6-5 with TRBJ1-2; the D is unclear. The length of the CDR3 is 13 residues. Trimming took 2 bases from V and 7 from J, leaving 11 bases between them. CDR1 MNHEY and CDR2 SVGAGI come from the germline V gene. The CDR3 loop reads CASSYGGSSGYTF. The CDR3 DNA is TGTGCCAGCAGTTACGGCGGGTCCTCTGGCTACACCTTC.

V and J are TRBV7-2 and TRBJ1-2; 9 nucleotides line up with TRBD1. This CDR3 contains 13 residues. Germline lookup yields CDR1 SGHTA and CDR2 FQGNSA. After removal of 2 bases from V and 8 bases from J, the junction contained 3 bases not matched to a gene. The CDR3 loop is CASSLTGTGGYTF. CDR3 in DNA: TGTGCCAGCAGCTTAACGGGGACAGGGGGCTACACCTTC.

CDR3 nucleotide sequence: TGTGCCAGCAGCCAAGATGTCGGGTTCGAGCAGTACTTC. Residues: CASSQDVGFEQYF. The V call is TRBV14, the J call TRBJ2-7; D is unresolved. The CDR3 consists of 13 residues. The germline CDR1 and CDR2 sequences are SGHDN and FVKESK. Trimming removed 0 bases from V and 6 bases from J, with 9 bases in between.

This clonotype was detected ten times or more. This chain connects TRBV28 to TRBJ1-1; no firm D call. The V and J ends lost 1 base and 11 bases respectively, with 14 bases between them. Germline V gives CDR1 MDHEN, CDR2 SYDVKM. The CDR3 extends over 13 amino acids. The CDR3 nucleotides are TGTGCCAGCAGTTTATTCGGCTCACTGGGGGCTTTCTTT. Its translation is CASSLFGSLGAFF.

This clonotype was seen many times. The chain couples TRBV12-3 or TRBV12-4 to TRBJ1-2; D remains unclear. Trimming left V 4 bases short and J 8 bases short, with 11 bases between. The CDR3 extends over 12 amino acids. CDR3 DNA sequence: TGTGCCAGCAGTTCGGATGCGGGAGGCTACACCTTC. Protein product: CASSSDAGGYTF.

The chain combines TRBV6-1 with TRBJ1-1; D call uncertain. The ends were cut back, 2 bases at V and 1 base at J, with 8 bases in the middle. Looked up from germline, CDR1 is MNHNS and CDR2 is SASEGT. CDR3 size: 14 residues. CDR3 region: CASSERRENTEAFF. The CDR3 DNA is TGTGCCAGCAGTGAAAGGCGGGAGAACACTGAAGCTTTCTTT.

To note about this clonotype: Its ends do not fully match the called genes, so a read error is possible. The chain employs TRBV29-1 and TRBJ2-5; 10 bases map to TRBD2. Looked up from germline, CDR1 is SQVTM and CDR2 is ANQGSEA. There are 14 residues in the CDR3. The CDR3 sequence: CSVASGGPQETKYF. Written as DNA, the CDR3 is TGCAGCGTTGCTAGCGGGGGACCCCAAGAGACCAAGTACTTC. The full variable domain, in which reference TRBV29-1 and TRBJ2-5 provide the parts outside the CDR3, is SAVISQKPSRDICQRGTSLTIQCQVDSQVTMMFWYRQQPGQSLTLIATANQGSEATYESGFVIDKFPISRPNLTFSTLTVSNMSPEDSSIYLCSVASGGPQETKYFGPGTRLLVL.

This clonotype was detected many times. J is TRBJ2-2 and V is TRBV6-2 or TRBV6-3; 9 nucleotides align to TRBD1. CDR1 and CDR2 (germline): MNHEY, SVGEGT. The CDR3 is made up of 18 amino acids. J was trimmed by 3 bases and V by 4 bases; bases with no gene match: 12. CDR3 protein: CASSSPNWDRDYTGELFF. Written as DNA, the CDR3 is TGTGCCAGCAGTTCCCCAAACTGGGACAGGGACTACACCGGGGAGCTGTTTTTT.

This clonotype came up many times. This sequence joins TRBV5-6 and TRBJ2-5; a possible D gene is TRBD2 (5 bases). CDR1 and CDR2 (germline): SGHDT, YYEEEE. The CDR3 consists of 15 residues. The V gene lost 2 bases and the J gene lost 2 bases, with 13 bases spanning the gap. Here the CDR3 reads CASSLRLGGQETQYF. CDR3 DNA: TGTGCCAGCAGCTTACGGTTAGGAGGTCAAGAGACCCAGTACTTC.

This clonotype was counted ten times or more. The chain joins TRBV2 to TRBJ1-1, with D unresolved. V shed 7 bases and J shed 1 base, with 13 bases lying between them. The CDR3 runs 14 residues. Germline-derived CDR1 and CDR2 are SNHLY and FYNNEI. The CDR3 is CASMSGHANTEAFF. CDR3 bases: TGTGCCAGCATGTCCGGGCATGCGAACACTGAAGCTTTCTTT.

Ten or more counts support this clonotype. This chain links TRBV2 with TRBJ1-2; TRBD1 aligns across 7 bases. This CDR3 has 16 residues. Losses at the gene ends were 5 bases for V and 3 bases for J; bases not matched to a gene: 12. Germline V CDR1 and CDR2: SNHLY, FYNNEI. The CDR3 reads CASSKTDRRRDYGYTF. In nucleotides, the CDR3 is TGTGCCAGCAGTAAGACGGACAGGCGGCGGGACTATGGCTACACCTTC.

There are many counts of this clonotype. The chain is built from TRBV11-2 and TRBJ2-2, with 7 nucleotides matching TRBD1. The CDR3 runs to 16 residues. Looked up from germline, CDR1 is SGHAT and CDR2 is FQNNGV. After removal of 5 bases from V and 5 bases from J, the junction contained 11 bases not matched to a gene. CDR3 sequence (DNA): TGTGCCAGCAGCACTACTAGACAGGGAAGTACCGGGGAGCTGTTTTTT. Amino acid sequence: CASSTTRQGSTGELFF.

This clonotype was seen many times. The rearrangement joins TRBV20-1 to TRBJ2-5; D is unresolved. The germline V gene encodes CDR1 DFQATT and CDR2 SNEGSKA (reference sequence). This CDR3 contains 13 residues. V was clipped by 3 bases and J by 7 bases, with 15 bases between them. CDR3 DNA sequence: TGCAGTGCTAGTAGGTCGGTTTCCGTGACCCAGTACTTC. Amino acids: CSASRSVSVTQYF.

Ten or more counts support this clonotype. The chain has TRBV15 and TRBJ1-2; the D gene is possibly TRBD1 (5 bases). This CDR3 region has 15 residues. Germline V lookup: CDR1 LNHNV, CDR2 YYDKDF (reference sequence). V gave up 1 base and J gave up 4 bases, with 13 bases separating them. The CDR3 is CATSRVGAALYGYTF. In nucleotides, the CDR3 is TGTGCCACCAGCAGAGTCGGGGCAGCCCTCTATGGCTACACCTTC.

CDR3 nucleotide sequence: TGTGCCAGCAAATCGCAGGGGTCAGGGAACACTGAAGCTTTCTTT. This codes for CASKSQGSGNTEAFF. This chain links TRBV27 with TRBJ1-1; possible D gene TRBD1, 6 bases. V was pared by 7 bases and J by 1 base, with 16 bases between. CDR1 is MNHEY, CDR2 SMNVEV, per germline (reference sequence). This CDR3 is 15 amino acids long.

The chain carries TRBV6-1 and TRBJ1-2, with a possible D match to TRBD1 (5 bases). Deletions cut 5 bases from V and 8 bases from J, with 15 bases between. The germline CDR1 and CDR2 sequences are MNHNS and SASEGT. This CDR3 region has 13 residues. The DNA for the CDR3 is TGTGCCAGCAGTATCGGGACCGCGTTCGGCTACACCTTC. Its protein is CASSIGTAFGYTF.

V gene TRBV11-2 combines with J gene TRBJ2-5; D call uncertain. In germline, CDR1 is SGHAT, CDR2 FQNNGV. V was clipped by 0 bases and J by 1 base, with 12 bases between them. The CDR3 contains 16 residues. This CDR3 is CASSLDSRSFQETQYF. DNA of the CDR3: TGTGCCAGCAGCTTAGATTCGCGATCCTTCCAAGAGACCCAGTACTTC.

This clonotype has a count of ten or more. The chain is built from TRBV5-4 and TRBJ2-7; 11 nucleotides line up with TRBD2. The CDR3 length is 14 residues. Germline trimming cut 4 bases from V and 7 bases from J; bases unmatched to any gene: 7. Germline values: CDR1 SGHNT, CDR2 YYREEE (reference sequence). DNA of the CDR3: TGTGCCAGCAGCATTAGCGGGGGGGTAAGAGAGCAGTACTTC. It encodes CASSISGGVREQYF.

At least ten counts were recorded for this clonotype. The chain joins TRBV19 to TRBJ1-2; TRBD1 aligns across 9 bases. The germline CDR1 and CDR2 sequences are LNHDA and SQIVND (reference sequence). The trim removed 5 bases at V and 3 bases at J, leaving 13 bases unmatched. This CDR3 region has 17 residues. The CDR3 DNA is TGTGCCAGTAGTGACCGGATATTTAGGGACAGGGACTATGGCTACACCTTC. Translated, it gives CASSDRIFRDRDYGYTF.

This clonotype has a count of ten or more. This sequence joins TRBV6-5 and TRBJ1-3, with 7 bases aligning to TRBD1. This CDR3 comprises 14 residues. Per the germline V gene, CDR1 is MNHEY and CDR2 is SVGAGI. The junction had 14 bases not matched to a gene; V was cut back by 8 bases and J by 10 bases. The CDR3 here is CASAYTGELRTIYF. DNA of the CDR3: TGTGCCAGCGCCTATACAGGGGAGCTAAGGACCATATATTTT.